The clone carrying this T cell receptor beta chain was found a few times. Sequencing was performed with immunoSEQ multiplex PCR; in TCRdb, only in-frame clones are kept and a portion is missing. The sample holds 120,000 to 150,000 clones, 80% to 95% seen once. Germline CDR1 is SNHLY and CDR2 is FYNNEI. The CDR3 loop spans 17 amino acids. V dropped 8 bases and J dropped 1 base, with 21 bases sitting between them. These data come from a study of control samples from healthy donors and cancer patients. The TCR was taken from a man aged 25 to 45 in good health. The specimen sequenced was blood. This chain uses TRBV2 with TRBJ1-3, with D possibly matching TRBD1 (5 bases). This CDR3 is CASDMGRRSSSGNTIYF. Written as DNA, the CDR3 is TGTGCCAGCGATATGGGACGGCGCAGCTCTTCTGGAAACACCATATATTTT.